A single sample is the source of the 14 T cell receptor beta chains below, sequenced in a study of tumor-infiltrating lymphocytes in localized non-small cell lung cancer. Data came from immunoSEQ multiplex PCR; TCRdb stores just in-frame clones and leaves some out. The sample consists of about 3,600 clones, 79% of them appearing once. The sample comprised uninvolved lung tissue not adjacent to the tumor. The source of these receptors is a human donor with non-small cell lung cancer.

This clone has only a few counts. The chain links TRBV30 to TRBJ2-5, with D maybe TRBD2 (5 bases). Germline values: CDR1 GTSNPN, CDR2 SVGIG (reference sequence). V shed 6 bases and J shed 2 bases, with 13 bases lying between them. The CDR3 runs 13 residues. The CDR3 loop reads CACTGRTQETQYF. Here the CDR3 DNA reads TGTGCCTGCACGGGTAGGACTCAAGAGACCCAGTACTTC.

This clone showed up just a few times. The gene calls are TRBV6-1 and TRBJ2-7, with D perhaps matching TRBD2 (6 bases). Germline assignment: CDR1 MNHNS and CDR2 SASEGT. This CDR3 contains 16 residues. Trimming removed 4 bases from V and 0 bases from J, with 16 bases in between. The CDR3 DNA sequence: TGTGCCAGCAGTGGACTTCGGGCGGGACTCTCCTACGAGCAGTACTTC. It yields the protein CASSGLRAGLSYEQYF.

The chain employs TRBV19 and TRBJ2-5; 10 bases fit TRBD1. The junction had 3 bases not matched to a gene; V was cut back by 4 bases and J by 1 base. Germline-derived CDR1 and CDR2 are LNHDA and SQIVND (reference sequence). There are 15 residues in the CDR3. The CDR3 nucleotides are TGTGCCAGTAGTACCCGGACAGGGGGCCAAGAGACCCAGTACTTC. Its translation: CASSTRTGGQETQYF.

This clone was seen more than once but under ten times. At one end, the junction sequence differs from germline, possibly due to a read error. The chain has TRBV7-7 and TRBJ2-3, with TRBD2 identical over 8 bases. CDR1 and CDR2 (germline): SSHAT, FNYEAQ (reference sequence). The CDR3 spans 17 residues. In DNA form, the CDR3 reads TGTGCTAGCAGCTTAGCACCGGCGGGGGGAACCACAGATACGCAGTATTTT. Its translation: CASSLAPAGGTTDTQYF.

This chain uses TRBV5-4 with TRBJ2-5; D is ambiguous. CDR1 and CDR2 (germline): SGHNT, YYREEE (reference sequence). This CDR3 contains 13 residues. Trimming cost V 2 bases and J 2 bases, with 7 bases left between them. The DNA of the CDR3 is TGTGCCAGCAGCTTCAACTCGCAAGAGACCCAGTACTTC. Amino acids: CASSFNSQETQYF.

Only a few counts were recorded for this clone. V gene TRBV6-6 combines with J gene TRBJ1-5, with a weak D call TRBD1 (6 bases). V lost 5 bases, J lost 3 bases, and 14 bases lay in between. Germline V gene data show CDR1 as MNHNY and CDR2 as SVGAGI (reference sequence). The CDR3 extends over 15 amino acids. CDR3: CASSRKGETNQPQHF. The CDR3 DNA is TGTGCCAGCAGTCGAAAGGGGGAAACCAATCAGCCCCAGCATTTT.

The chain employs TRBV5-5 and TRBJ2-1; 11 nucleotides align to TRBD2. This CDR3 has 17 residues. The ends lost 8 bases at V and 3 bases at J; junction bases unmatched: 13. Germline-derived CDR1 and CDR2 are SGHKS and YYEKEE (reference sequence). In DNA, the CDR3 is TGTGCCAGTAGGACTAGCGGGTTGGTAAAGTTCTACAATGAGCAGTTCTTC. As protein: CASRTSGLVKFYNEQFF.

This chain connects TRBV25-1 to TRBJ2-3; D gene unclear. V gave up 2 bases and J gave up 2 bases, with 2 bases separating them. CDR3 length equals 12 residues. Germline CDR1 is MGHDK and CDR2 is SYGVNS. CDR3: CASSENTDTQYF. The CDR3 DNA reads TGTGCCAGCAGTGAAAACACAGATACGCAGTATTTT.

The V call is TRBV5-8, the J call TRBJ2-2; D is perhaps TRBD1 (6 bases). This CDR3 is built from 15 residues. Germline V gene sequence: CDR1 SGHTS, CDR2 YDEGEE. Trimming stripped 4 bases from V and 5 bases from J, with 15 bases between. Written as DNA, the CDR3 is TGTGCCAGCAGCCCCCGGGACAAGGGGACCGGGGAGCTGTTTTTT. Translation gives CASSPRDKGTGELFF.

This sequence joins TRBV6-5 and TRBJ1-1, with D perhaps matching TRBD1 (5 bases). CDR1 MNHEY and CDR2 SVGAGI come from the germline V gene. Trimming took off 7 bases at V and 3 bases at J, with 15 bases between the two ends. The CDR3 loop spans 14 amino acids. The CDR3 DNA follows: TGTGCCAGCACCTCCCCGGGGGAGTACACTGAAGCTTTCTTT. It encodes CASTSPGEYTEAFF.

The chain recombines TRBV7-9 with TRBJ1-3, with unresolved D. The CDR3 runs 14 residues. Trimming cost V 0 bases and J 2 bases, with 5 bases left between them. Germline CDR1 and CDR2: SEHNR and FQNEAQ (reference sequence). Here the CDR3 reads CASSLASAGNTIYF. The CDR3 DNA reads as TGTGCCAGCAGCTTAGCCTCAGCTGGAAACACCATATATTTT. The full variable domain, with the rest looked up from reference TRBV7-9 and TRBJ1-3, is DTGVSQNPRHKITKRGQNVTFRCDPISEHNRLYWYRQTLGQGPEFLTYFQNEAQLEKSRLLSDRFSAERPKGSFSTLEIQRTEQGDSAMYLCASSLASAGNTIYFGEGSWLTVV.

CDR3 in DNA: TGTGCCTGTGACAGGGAGGGTGGCTACACCTTC. As protein: CACDREGGYTF. The chain uses TRBV30 and TRBJ1-2; 7 bases fit TRBD1. There are 11 residues in the CDR3. V trimming: 6 bases; J trimming: 7 bases; junction bases outside the gene matches: 5. Per germline, CDR1 GTSNPN and CDR2 SVGIG (reference sequence).

The chain's CDR3 is CASSLRGSGTTDTQYF. The CDR3 DNA is TGTGCCAGCAGCTTACGGGGTAGCGGCACCACAGATACGCAGTATTTT. The chain employs TRBV7-2 and TRBJ2-3, with D possibly matching TRBD2 (6 bases). The CDR3 has 16 amino acids. Germline CDR1 SGHTA, CDR2 FQGNSA. The V end lost 2 bases, the J end lost 2 bases, and 14 bases lay between the germline ends.

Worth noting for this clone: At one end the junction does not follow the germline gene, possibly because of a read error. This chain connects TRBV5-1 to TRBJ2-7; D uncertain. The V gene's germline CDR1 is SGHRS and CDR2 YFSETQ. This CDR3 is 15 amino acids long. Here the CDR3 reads CASSLGDTATYKQYF. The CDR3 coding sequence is TGCGCCAGCAGCTTGGGAGATACAGCCACCTACAAGCAGTACTTC. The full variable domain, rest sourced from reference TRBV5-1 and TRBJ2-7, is KAGVTQTPRYLIKTRGQQVTLSCSPISGHRSVSWYQQTPGQGLQFLFEYFSETQRNKGNFPGRFSGRQFSNSRSEMNVSTLELGDSALYLCASSLGDTATYKQYFGPGTRLTVT.